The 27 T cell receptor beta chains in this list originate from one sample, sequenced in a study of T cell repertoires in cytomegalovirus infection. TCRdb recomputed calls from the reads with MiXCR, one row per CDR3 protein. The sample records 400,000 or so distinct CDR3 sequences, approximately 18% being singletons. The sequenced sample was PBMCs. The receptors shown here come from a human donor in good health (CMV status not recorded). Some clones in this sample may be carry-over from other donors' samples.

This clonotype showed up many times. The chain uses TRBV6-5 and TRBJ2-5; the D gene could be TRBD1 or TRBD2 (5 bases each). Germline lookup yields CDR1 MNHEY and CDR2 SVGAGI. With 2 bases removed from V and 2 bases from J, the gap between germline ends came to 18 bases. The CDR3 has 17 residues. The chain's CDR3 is CASSYRDVLGRQETQYF. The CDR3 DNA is TGTGCCAGCAGTTACCGGGACGTTCTAGGGCGGCAAGAGACCCAGTACTTC.

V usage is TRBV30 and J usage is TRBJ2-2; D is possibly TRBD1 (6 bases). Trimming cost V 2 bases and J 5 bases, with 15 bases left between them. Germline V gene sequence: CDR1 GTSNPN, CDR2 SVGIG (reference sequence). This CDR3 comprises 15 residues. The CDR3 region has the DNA TGTGCCTGGAGTCGGCAGGGGCGAGTTACCGGGGAGCTGTTTTTT. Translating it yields CAWSRQGRVTGELFF. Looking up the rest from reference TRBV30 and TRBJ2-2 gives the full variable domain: SQTIHQWPATLVQPVGSPLSLECTVEGTSNPNLYWYRQAAGRGLQLLFYSVGIGQISSEVPQNLSASRPQDRQFILSSKKLLLSDSGFYLCAWSRQGRVTGELFFGEGSRLTVL.

Here the CDR3 reads CASSQTPGGNQPQHF. In DNA, the CDR3 is TGCGCCAGCAGCCAAACACCAGGGGGTAACCAGCCCCAGCATTTT. This rearrangement joins TRBV5-1 to TRBJ1-5, with 7 bases that match TRBD1. J gave up 7 bases and V 4 bases, and 11 bases lay outside the gene matches. The CDR3 length is 15 residues. The germline CDR1 and CDR2 sequences are SGHRS and YFSETQ.

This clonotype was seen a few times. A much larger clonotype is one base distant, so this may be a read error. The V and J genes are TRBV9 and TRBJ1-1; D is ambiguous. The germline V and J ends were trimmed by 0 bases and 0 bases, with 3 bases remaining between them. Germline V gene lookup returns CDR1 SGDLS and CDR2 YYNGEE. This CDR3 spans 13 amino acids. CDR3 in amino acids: CASSVAVNTEAFF. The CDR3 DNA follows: TGTGCCAGCAGCGTAGCGGTGAACACTGAAGCTTTCTTT.

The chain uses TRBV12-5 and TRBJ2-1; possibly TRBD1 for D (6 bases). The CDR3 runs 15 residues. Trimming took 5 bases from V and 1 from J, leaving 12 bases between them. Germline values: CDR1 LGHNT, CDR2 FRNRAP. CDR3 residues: CASGPGQLSYNEQFF. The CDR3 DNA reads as TGTGCTAGTGGTCCCGGACAGTTATCCTACAATGAGCAGTTCTTC.

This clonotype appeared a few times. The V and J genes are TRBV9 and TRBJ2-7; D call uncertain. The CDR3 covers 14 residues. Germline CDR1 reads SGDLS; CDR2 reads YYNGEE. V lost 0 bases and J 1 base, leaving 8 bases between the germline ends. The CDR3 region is CASSVGSASYEQYF. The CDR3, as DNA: TGTGCCAGCAGCGTAGGTTCAGCGTCCTACGAGCAGTACTTC.

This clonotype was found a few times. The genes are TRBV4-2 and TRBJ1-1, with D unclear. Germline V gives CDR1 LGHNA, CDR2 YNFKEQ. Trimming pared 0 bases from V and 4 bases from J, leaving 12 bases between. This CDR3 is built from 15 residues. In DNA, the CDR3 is TGTGCCAGCAGCCAAGAGCGGGCCGCTGGCACTGAAGCTTTCTTT. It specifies CASSQERAAGTEAFF.

CDR3 sequence: CAGRRTASYGYTF. The DNA of the CDR3 is TGTGCCGGAAGGAGGACAGCGAGCTATGGCTACACCTTC. The chain uses TRBV6-2 or TRBV6-3 and TRBJ1-2, with a possible D match to TRBD1 (6 bases). This CDR3 comprises 13 residues. From germline, CDR1 is MNHEY and CDR2 SVGEGT. V was clipped by 11 bases and J by 4 bases, with 17 bases between them.

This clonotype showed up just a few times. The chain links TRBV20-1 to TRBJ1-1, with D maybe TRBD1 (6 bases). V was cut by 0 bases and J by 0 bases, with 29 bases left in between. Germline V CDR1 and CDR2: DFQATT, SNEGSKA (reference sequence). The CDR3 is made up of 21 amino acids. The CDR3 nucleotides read TGCAGTGCTAGAGACACGTACGACGAGGGCCGGTACAGGGAAATGAACACTGAAGCTTTCTTT. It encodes CSARDTYDEGRYREMNTEAFF.

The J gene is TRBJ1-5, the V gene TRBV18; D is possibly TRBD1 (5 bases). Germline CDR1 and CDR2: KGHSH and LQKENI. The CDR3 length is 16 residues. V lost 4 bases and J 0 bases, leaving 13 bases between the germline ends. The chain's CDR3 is CASSLGTGGSNQPQHF. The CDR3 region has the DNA TGTGCCAGCTCACTGGGGACCGGCGGTAGCAATCAGCCCCAGCATTTT.

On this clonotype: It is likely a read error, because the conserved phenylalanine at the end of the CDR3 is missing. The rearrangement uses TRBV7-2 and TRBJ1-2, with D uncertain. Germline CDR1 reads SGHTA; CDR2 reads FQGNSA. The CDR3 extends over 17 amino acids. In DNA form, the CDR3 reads TGTGCCAGCAGCTTAGAGGTTCGGGAAACCGCTAACTCTGGCTACACCGTC. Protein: CASSLEVRETANSGYTV.

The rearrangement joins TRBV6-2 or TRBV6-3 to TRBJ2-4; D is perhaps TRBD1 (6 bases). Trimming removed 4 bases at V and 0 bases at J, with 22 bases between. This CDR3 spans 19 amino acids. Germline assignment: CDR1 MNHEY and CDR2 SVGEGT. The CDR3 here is CASSSYTYREPVAKNIQYF. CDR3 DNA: TGTGCCAGCAGTTCTTATACATACAGGGAGCCAGTAGCCAAAAACATTCAGTACTTC.

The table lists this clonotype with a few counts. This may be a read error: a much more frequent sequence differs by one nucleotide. The CDR3 spells CASSYDRGTEAFF. The CDR3 region has the DNA TGTGCCAGCAGCTACGACAGGGGTACTGAAGCTTTCTTT. The chain couples TRBV12-3 or TRBV12-4 to TRBJ1-1; the match to TRBD1 covers 8 bases. CDR3 length equals 13 residues. Germline trimming cut 6 bases from V and 5 bases from J; bases unmatched to any gene: 5.

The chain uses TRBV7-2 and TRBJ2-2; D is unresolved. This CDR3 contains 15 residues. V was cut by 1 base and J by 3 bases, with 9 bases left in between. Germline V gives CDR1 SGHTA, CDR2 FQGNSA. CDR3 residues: CASSLGAGYTGELFF. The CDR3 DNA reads TGTGCCAGCAGCTTAGGAGCCGGCTACACCGGGGAGCTGTTTTTT.

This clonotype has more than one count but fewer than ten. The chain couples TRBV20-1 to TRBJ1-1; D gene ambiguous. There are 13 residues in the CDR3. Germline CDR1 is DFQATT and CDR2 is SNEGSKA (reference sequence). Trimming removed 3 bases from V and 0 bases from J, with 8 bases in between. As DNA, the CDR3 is TGCAGTGCTAGCTTAGACATGAACACTGAAGCTTTCTTT. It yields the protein CSASLDMNTEAFF.

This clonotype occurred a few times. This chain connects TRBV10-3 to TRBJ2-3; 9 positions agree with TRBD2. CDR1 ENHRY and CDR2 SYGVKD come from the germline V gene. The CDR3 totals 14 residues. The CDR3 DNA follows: TGTGGAGTAGCGGGAGTGGGGTCGGCAGATACGCAGTATTTT. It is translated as CGVAGVGSADTQYF.

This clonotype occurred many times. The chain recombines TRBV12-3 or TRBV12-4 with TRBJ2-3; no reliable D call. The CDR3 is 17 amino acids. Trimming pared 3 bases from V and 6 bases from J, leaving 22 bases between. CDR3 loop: CASSFRFAAFLLDTQYF. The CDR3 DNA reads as TGTGCCAGCAGTTTCAGGTTTGCAGCTTTCCTTTTGGATACGCAGTATTTT.

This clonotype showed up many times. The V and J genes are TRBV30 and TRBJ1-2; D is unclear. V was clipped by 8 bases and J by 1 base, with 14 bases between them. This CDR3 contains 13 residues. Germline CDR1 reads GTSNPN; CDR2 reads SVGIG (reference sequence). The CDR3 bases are TGTGCCGGGAATGGAGGATTTAACTATGGCTACACCTTC. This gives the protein CAGNGGFNYGYTF.

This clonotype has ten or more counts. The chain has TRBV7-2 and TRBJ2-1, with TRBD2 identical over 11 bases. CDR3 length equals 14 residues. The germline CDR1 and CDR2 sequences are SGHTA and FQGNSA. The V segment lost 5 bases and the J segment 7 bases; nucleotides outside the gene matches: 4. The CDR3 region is CASSPRLAGNEQFF. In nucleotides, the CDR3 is TGTGCCAGCAGCCCTAGACTAGCGGGAAATGAGCAGTTCTTC. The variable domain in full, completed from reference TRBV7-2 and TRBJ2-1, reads GAGVSQSPSNKVTEKGKDVELRCDPISGHTALYWYRQSLGQGLEFLIYFQGNSAPDKSGLPSDRFSAERTGGSVSTLTIQRTQQEDSAVYLCASSPRLAGNEQFFGPGTRLTVL.

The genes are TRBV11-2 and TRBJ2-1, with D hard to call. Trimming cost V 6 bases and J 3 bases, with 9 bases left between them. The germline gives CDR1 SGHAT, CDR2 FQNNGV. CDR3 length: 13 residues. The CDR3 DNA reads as TGTGCCAGCAGTGAGGCTCGCTACAATGAGCAGTTCTTC. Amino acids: CASSEARYNEQFF.

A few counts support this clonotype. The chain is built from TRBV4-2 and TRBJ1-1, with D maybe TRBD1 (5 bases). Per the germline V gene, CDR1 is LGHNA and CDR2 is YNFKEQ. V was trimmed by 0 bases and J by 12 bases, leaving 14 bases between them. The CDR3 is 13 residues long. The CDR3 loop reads CASSQDKEGASFF. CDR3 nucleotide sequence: TGTGCCAGCAGCCAAGATAAGGAAGGGGCATCTTTCTTT.

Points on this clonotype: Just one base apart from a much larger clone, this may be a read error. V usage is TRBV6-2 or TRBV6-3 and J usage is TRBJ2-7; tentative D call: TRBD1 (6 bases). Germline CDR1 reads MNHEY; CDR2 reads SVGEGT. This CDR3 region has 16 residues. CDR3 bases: TGTGCCAGCAATTACTCGCCCCTGACAGGATTCTACGAGCAGTACTTC. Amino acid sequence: CASNYSPLTGFYEQYF.

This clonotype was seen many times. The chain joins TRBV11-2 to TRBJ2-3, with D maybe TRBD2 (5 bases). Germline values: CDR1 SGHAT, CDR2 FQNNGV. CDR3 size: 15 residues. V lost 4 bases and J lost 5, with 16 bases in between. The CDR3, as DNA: TGTGCCAGCAGCTCTAGACTACTGGCTCGAGATACGCAGTATTTT. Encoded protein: CASSSRLLARDTQYF.

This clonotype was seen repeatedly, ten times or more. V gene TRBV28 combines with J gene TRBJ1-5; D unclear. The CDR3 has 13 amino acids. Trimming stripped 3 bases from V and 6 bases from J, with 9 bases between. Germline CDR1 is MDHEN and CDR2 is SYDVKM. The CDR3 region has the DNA TGTGCCAGCAGTTTTGGGATGAGTCAGCCCCAGCATTTT. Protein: CASSFGMSQPQHF. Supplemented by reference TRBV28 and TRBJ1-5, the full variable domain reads DVKVTQSSRYLVKRTGEKVFLECVQDMDHENMFWYRQDPGLGLRLIYFSYDVKMKEKGDIPEGYSVSREKKERFSLILESASTNQTSMYLCASSFGMSQPQHFGDGTRLSIL.

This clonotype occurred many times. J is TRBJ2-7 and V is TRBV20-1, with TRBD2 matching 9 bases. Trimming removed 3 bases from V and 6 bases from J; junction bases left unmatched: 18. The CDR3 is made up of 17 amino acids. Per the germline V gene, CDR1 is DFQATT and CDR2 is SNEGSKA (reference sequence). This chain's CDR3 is CSARNDGLAGLGSEQYF. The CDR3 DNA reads TGCAGTGCTAGGAACGATGGCCTAGCGGGGCTAGGCAGCGAGCAGTACTTC.

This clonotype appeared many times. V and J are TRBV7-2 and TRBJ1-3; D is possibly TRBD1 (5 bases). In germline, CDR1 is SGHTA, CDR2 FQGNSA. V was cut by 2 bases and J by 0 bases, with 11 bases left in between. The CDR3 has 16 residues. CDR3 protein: CASSLQQRGSGNTIYF. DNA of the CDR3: TGTGCCAGCAGCTTACAACAGAGGGGCTCTGGAAACACCATATATTTT.

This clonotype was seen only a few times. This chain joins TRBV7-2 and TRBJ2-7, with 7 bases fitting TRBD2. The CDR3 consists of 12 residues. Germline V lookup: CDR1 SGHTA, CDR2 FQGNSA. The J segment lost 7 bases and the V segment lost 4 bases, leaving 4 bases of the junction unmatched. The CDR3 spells CASSSAGEEQYF. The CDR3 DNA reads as TGTGCCAGCAGCTCCGCGGGGGAGGAGCAGTACTTC.